This T cell receptor (beta chain) was sequenced in a study of T cell responses to AZD1222 COVID-19 vaccine. Looking at the study overall: Second-dose timings of about 4 or about 12 weeks were pooled.

Germline loops: CDR1 SEHNR, CDR2 FQNEAQ (reference sequence). The CDR3 loop spans 13 amino acids. V lost 1 base, J lost 7 bases, and 9 bases lay in between. On this clone itself: Its specificity is unknown.

Points from the study as a whole: Breadth and depth of Spike-specific TCRs rose after two AZD1222 doses. Mostly white British, mostly female donors; authors suggested clonal diversity may be underestimated. Sampling that yielded the repertoires occurred only after the peak T cell response.

Sequencing used immunoSEQ multiplex PCR; TCRdb keeps in-frame clones, though not all of them. This table has roughly 260,000 clones, about 92% appearing once. The chain uses TRBV7-9 and TRBJ2-3; D is possibly TRBD1 or TRBD2 (6 bases each). This clonotype originated in an adult in good health. The specimen comprised peripheral blood, sampled on day 0 of AZD1222 vaccination. This CDR3 is CASSLEGGYTQYF. The CDR3 DNA reads as TGTGCCAGCAGCTTAGAGGGGGGTTATACGCAGTATTTT.